This T cell receptor beta chain was documented in a study of OX40 agonist ivuxolimab in advanced cancers. Study-level information: Two cutaneous melanoma patients and one hepatocellular carcinoma patient, three in all, had partial responses.

Some clones are missing from TCRdb's copy, which holds only in-frame ones; the method was immunoSEQ multiplex PCR. There are approximately 54,000 clones in the sample; about 89% occur only once, and around an eighth lies in the top ten. V lost 2 bases to trimming and J lost 5 bases, with 13 bases between them. The CDR3 spans 14 residues. Germline values: CDR1 SGHVS, CDR2 FQNEAQ. The chain combines TRBV7-8 with TRBJ2-7, with D perhaps matching TRBD1 (5 bases). The input for sequencing was CD4+ or CD8+ T cells sorted from blood, taken in a trial of the OX40 agonist ivuxolimab. This sequence originates from an adult with an advanced solid tumor such as melanoma, head and neck, liver or kidney cancer. The DNA for the CDR3 is TGTGCCAGCAGCTTACGCAGGGTGAACAACGAGCAGTACTTC. Protein product: CASSLRRVNNEQYF.